What follows are 23 T cell receptor beta chains derived from one specimen sequenced in a study of T-cell memory formation after mild COVID-19 (dated by TCRdb to the early 2020s). Library creation used 5' RACE. Sequencing instrument: Illumina NovaSeq 6000. Clones were called with MiXCR by TCRdb after fastp trimmed the public reads at Q25, and only in-frame beta chains were retained. Each CDR3 protein appears once, grouped with its most common genes and DNA. The sample table contains around 470,000 distinct CDR3 sequences; only one count was recorded for over 15% of them. Of the sample, 8.4% is held by the ten largest clones. Sequenced material: PBMCs or a T cell subset sorted from them (not recorded which). These receptors all stem from an adult woman who had mild COVID-19 (a few samples of this study predate the infection). The sample titles of this study are shuffled in the database, so cell type and time point are left out; the donor was told from shared clones.

This clonotype was recorded a few times. The chain combines TRBV7-2 with TRBJ1-2, with D hard to call. V was pared by 3 bases and J by 3 bases, with 11 bases between. Germline V gives CDR1 SGHTA, CDR2 FQGNSA. The CDR3 has 14 residues. The CDR3 bases are TGTGCCAGCAGCTTTAGTACATCTGACTATGGCTACACCTTC. Protein: CASSFSTSDYGYTF.

The chain recombines TRBV3-1 with TRBJ1-1; 7 bases agree with TRBD1. Germline trimming cut 6 bases from V and 6 bases from J; bases unmatched to any gene: 7. In germline, CDR1 is LGHDT, CDR2 YNNKEL (reference sequence). CDR3 size: 13 residues. The CDR3 loop is CASRDQGVSEAFF. In nucleotides, the CDR3 is TGTGCCAGCAGGGATCAGGGGGTCTCTGAAGCTTTCTTT.

J is TRBJ1-1 and V is TRBV12-3 or TRBV12-4, with D maybe TRBD1 (5 bases). V lost 7 bases and J lost 11, with 14 bases in between. This CDR3 contains 11 residues. The CDR3: CASTGGRVAFF. CDR3 nucleotide sequence: TGTGCCAGCACCGGCGGCAGGGTGGCTTTCTTT.

The V call is TRBV18, the J call TRBJ2-3; D uncertain. The CDR3 loop spans 13 amino acids. Trimming removed 6 bases from V and 2 bases from J, with 9 bases in between. Looked up from germline, CDR1 is KGHSH and CDR2 is LQKENI. The CDR3 sequence: CASSSANTDTQYF. The CDR3, as DNA: TGTGCCAGCTCGTCGGCTAACACAGATACGCAGTATTTT.

This clonotype was counted a few times. The chain employs TRBV7-8 and TRBJ2-3; D is unclear. Trimming cost V 0 bases and J 0 bases, with 7 bases left between them. Germline V lookup: CDR1 SGHVS, CDR2 FQNEAQ. This CDR3 region has 15 residues. CDR3 sequence reads: CASSLAQLSTDTQYF. DNA of the CDR3: TGTGCCAGCAGCTTAGCCCAACTCAGCACAGATACGCAGTATTTT.

The rearrangement links TRBV5-1 to TRBJ2-5; 7 bases are shared with TRBD2. In germline, CDR1 is SGHRS, CDR2 YFSETQ. The CDR3 contains 16 residues. Trimming cost V 0 bases and J 3 bases; bases outside gene matches: 8. CDR3 loop: CASSLVGGSREETQYF. The DNA for the CDR3 is TGCGCCAGCAGCTTGGTGGGGGGGAGCAGAGAAGAGACCCAGTACTTC.

The V and J genes are TRBV20-1 and TRBJ2-3; TRBD1 or TRBD2 may be the D gene (6 bases each). Germline CDR1 DFQATT, CDR2 SNEGSKA (reference sequence). The CDR3 covers 15 residues. Here the CDR3 reads CRVGTGARGTDTQYF. Here the CDR3 DNA reads TGCAGAGTGGGTACGGGGGCCAGGGGAACAGATACGCAGTATTTT.

The V and J genes are TRBV2 and TRBJ2-5; D may be TRBD1 (5 bases). Trimming cost V 8 bases and J 1 base, with 14 bases left between them. The CDR3 has 14 residues. The V gene's germline CDR1 is SNHLY and CDR2 FYNNEI. The CDR3 sequence is CASRSYDSQETQYF. The CDR3 DNA reads TGTGCCAGCCGAAGTTACGACAGCCAAGAGACCCAGTACTTC.

This clonotype occurred a few times. The chain uses TRBV6-6 and TRBJ2-1; 10 positions agree with TRBD2. CDR1 is MNHNY and CDR2 is SVGAGI in the germline V gene (reference sequence). V shed 2 bases and J 5 bases; nucleotides not matched to a gene: 0. The CDR3 sequence is 14 residues long. The CDR3 DNA sequence: TGTGCCAGCAGTTACGGACTAGCGGACAATGAGCAGTTCTTC. Residues: CASSYGLADNEQFF.

The chain links TRBV2 to TRBJ2-2; 9 bases map to TRBD1. The CDR3 contains 15 residues. Trimming removed 5 bases from V and 1 base from J; junction bases left unmatched: 2. CDR1 and CDR2 (germline): SNHLY, FYNNEI. CDR3 amino acids: CASSRTGVNTGELFF. In DNA, the CDR3 is TGTGCCAGCAGTCGGACAGGGGTGAACACCGGGGAGCTGTTTTTT.

This clonotype was recorded a few times. V is TRBV24-1 and J is TRBJ2-5; TRBD2 might be the D (5 bases). The CDR3 has 13 residues. Germline CDR1 reads KGHDR; CDR2 reads SFDVKD. Between the trimmed V and J ends, which lost 6 bases and 7 bases, there was a span of 14 bases. The CDR3 spells CATSLRVGGTQYF. The CDR3 region has the DNA TGTGCCACCAGTCTCCGGGTCGGAGGGACCCAGTACTTC.

This clonotype was counted at least ten times. The V call is TRBV11-2, the J call TRBJ2-1; 10 bases are a match to TRBD2. The CDR3 sequence is 17 residues long. CDR1 is SGHAT and CDR2 is FQNNGV in the germline V gene. V gave up 1 base and J gave up 3 bases; unmatched junction bases: 6. The DNA for the CDR3 is TGTGCCAGCAGCTTAGCCCTAGCGGGAGTTGGCTACAATGAGCAGTTCTTC. Protein: CASSLALAGVGYNEQFF.

V is TRBV20-1 and J is TRBJ2-1; tentatively, D is TRBD1 (6 bases). In germline, CDR1 is DFQATT, CDR2 SNEGSKA (reference sequence). Trimming left V 2 bases short and J 10 bases short, with 6 bases between. The CDR3 is 10 amino acids. CDR3 coding DNA: TGCAGTGCTAGACAGGGGGAGCAGTTCTTC. Translated: CSARQGEQFF.

The table lists this clonotype with many counts. The rearrangement joins TRBV10-3 to TRBJ2-7; 7 nucleotides match TRBD2. The CDR3 runs to 15 residues. The germline V gene has CDR1 ENHRY and CDR2 SYGVKD. V gave up 3 bases and J gave up 3 bases; unmatched junction bases: 8. CDR3: CAISEAPPGGYEQYF. The CDR3 nucleotides are TGTGCCATCAGTGAAGCCCCCCCGGGGGGCTACGAGCAGTACTTC.

The rearrangement links TRBV6-5 to TRBJ2-1; perhaps D is TRBD1 or TRBD2 (5 bases each). The V and J ends lost 5 bases and 3 bases respectively, with 17 bases between them. Germline V gene sequence: CDR1 MNHEY, CDR2 SVGAGI. The CDR3 totals 16 residues. The CDR3: CASSQKWGTGYNEQFF. The CDR3 nucleotides read TGTGCCAGCAGTCAGAAATGGGGGACGGGCTACAATGAGCAGTTCTTC.

J is TRBJ2-5 and V is TRBV4-1; no reliable D call. The germline CDR1 and CDR2 sequences are MGHRA and YSYEKL. V was trimmed by 1 base and J by 2 bases, leaving 14 bases between them. CDR3 size: 16 residues. DNA of the CDR3: TGCGCCAGCAGCCAAGGATATGGAGCCTTACAAGAGACCCAGTACTTC. Protein product: CASSQGYGALQETQYF.

The rearrangement uses TRBV12-3 or TRBV12-4 and TRBJ1-1, with 7 bases lining up with TRBD1. CDR3 size: 15 residues. V lost 0 bases to trimming and J lost 7 bases; unmatched junction nucleotides: 8. The CDR3 DNA reads as TGTGCCAGCAGTTTAGCACCAGGGGGGGCCTTTGAAGCTTTCTTT. Translated: CASSLAPGGAFEAFF.

The gene calls are TRBV19 and TRBJ2-5; TRBD1 matches 8 bases. V shed 5 bases and J 2 bases; nucleotides not matched to a gene: 10. Per germline, CDR1 LNHDA and CDR2 SQIVND (reference sequence). This CDR3 has 16 residues. In DNA, the CDR3 is TGTGCCAGTAGTTTCCGGACAGGGATCTCTCAAGAGACCCAGTACTTC. Protein: CASSFRTGISQETQYF.

This clonotype occurred a few times. CDR3 residues: CASSPSTEAFF. The DNA for the CDR3 is TGTGCCAGCAGCCCTAGCACTGAAGCTTTCTTT. This chain connects TRBV12-3 or TRBV12-4 to TRBJ1-1; D not resolved. The V and J ends lost 6 bases and 4 bases respectively, with 6 bases between them. The CDR3 is made up of 11 amino acids.

The chain is built from TRBV7-2 and TRBJ2-1, with D possibly TRBD1 on 5 matching bases. This CDR3 region has 16 residues. The germline V and J ends were trimmed by 5 bases and 4 bases, with 18 bases remaining between them. Germline V lookup: CDR1 SGHTA, CDR2 FQGNSA. The CDR3 loop reads CASSPEGQSGYNEQFF. DNA for the CDR3: TGTGCCAGCAGCCCCGAAGGACAATCCGGATACAATGAGCAGTTCTTC.

The J gene is TRBJ1-2, the V gene TRBV24-1; no firm D call. Trimming pared 5 bases from V and 5 bases from J, leaving 5 bases between. The CDR3 has 11 residues. CDR1 is KGHDR and CDR2 is SFDVKD in the germline V gene. In nucleotides, the CDR3 is TGTGCCACCAGTGGAGAATATGGCTACACCTTC. Residues: CATSGEYGYTF.

This clonotype was counted a few times. The chain links TRBV7-9 to TRBJ2-7, with 8 bases aligning to TRBD1. J lost 4 bases, V lost 5 bases, and 13 bases had no gene match. Germline CDR1 SEHNR, CDR2 FQNEAQ (reference sequence). The CDR3 totals 16 residues. CDR3 coding DNA: TGTGCCAGCAGCAGTAACCCCGGACAGGGAAAGTACGAGCAGTACTTC. Translating it yields CASSSNPGQGKYEQYF.

J is TRBJ2-7 and V is TRBV6-5, with D possibly being TRBD1 or TRBD2 (7 bases each). The V end lost 5 bases, the J end lost 2 bases, and 16 bases lay between the germline ends. CDR1 is MNHEY and CDR2 is SVGAGI in the germline V gene. The CDR3 is made up of 15 amino acids. The CDR3 spells CASSPGGGGPYEQYF. The CDR3 DNA reads as TGTGCCAGCAGTCCCGGGGGAGGGGGCCCCTACGAGCAGTACTTC.